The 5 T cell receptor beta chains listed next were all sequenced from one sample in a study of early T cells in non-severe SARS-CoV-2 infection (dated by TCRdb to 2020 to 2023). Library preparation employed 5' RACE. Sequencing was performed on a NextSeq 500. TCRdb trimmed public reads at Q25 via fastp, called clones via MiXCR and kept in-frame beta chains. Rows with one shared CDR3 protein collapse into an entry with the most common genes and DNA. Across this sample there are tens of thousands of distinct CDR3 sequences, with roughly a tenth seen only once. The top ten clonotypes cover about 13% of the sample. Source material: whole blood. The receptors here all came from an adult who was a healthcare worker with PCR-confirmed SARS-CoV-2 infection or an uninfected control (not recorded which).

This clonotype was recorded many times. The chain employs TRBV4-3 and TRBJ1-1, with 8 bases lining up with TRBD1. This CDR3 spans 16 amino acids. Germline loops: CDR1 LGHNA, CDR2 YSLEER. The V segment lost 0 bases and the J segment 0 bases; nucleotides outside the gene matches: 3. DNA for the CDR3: TGCGCCAGCAGCCAAGATCAGGGGGCCTTGAACACTGAAGCTTTCTTT. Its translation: CASSQDQGALNTEAFF.

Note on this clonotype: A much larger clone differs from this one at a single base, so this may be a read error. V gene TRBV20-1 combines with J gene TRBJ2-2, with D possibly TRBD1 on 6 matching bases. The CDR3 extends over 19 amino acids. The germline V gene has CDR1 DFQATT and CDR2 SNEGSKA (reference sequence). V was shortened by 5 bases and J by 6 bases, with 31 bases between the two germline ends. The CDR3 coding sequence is TGCAGTGCTTACCCTGACAGGCGGATTCGGGATGTGATGGCCGGGGAGCTGTTTTTT. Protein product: CSAYPDRRIRDVMAGELFF.

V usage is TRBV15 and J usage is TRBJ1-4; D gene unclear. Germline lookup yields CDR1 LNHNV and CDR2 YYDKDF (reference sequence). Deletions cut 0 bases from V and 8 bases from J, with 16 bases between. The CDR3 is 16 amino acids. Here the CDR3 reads CATSRDFGSEIEKLFF. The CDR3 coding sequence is TGTGCCACCAGCAGAGATTTCGGCAGCGAGATAGAAAAACTGTTTTTT.

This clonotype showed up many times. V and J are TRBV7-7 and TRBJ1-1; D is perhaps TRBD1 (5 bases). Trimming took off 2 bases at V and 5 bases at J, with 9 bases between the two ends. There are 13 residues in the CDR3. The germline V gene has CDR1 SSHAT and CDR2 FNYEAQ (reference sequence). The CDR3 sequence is CASSLFEGTEAFF. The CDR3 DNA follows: TGTGCCAGCAGCTTATTCGAGGGGACTGAAGCTTTCTTT.

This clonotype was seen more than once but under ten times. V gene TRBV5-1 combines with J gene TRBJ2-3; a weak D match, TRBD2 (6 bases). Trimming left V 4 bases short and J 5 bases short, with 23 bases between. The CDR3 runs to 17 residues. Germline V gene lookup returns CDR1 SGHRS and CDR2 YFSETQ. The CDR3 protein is CASSVSGTSPEGDTQYF. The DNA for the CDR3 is TGCGCCAGCAGCGTCTCCGGGACTTCCCCCGAAGGAGATACGCAGTATTTT.